Reported below is one T cell receptor (beta chain). This clone's antigen is unknown. A junction end diverges from the germline sequence, so it may reflect a read error. The data derive from a study of PD-1 blockade in classical Hodgkin lymphoma (dated by TCRdb to the early 2020s). Notes on the research overall: Nivolumab dosing was 3 mg/kg intravenously every 2 weeks, continuing until either disease progression or unacceptable toxicity. The study used TCR beta sequencing and CyTOF to define a peripheral blood immune signature of response to PD-1 blockade in classical Hodgkin lymphoma.

The CDR3 contains 18 residues, cysteine and phenylalanine counted. Kept here is only the CDR3 DNA, which spans 54 bases and is read in frame from base 1. From a lookup of the germline V gene (reference sequence), CDR1 and CDR2 are LNHDA and SQIVND. Genomic DNA was isolated using the Qiagen DNeasy kit from unsorted PBMCs as well as from negatively selected CD4+ and CD8+ fractions. TCR beta CDR3 regions were amplified by immunoSEQ multiplex PCR using primers annealing to V and J segments. A synthetic immune receptor repertoire was used to minimize amplification bias, and any residual bias was removed computationally once sequencing was done. On the authors' methods: Custom Python scripts were used to quantify repertoire diversity as the Shannon entropy index. The unsorted, CD4+ and CD8+ repertoires were each analyzed separately, with the exception of combined analyses, where CD4+ and CD8+ sequences were merged in silico. Clonal expansion was defined as at least a 2-fold frequency increase after treatment relative to C1D1, with a pseudocount of 0.5 for undetected baseline clones. Singleton clones were defined as clones with 0 or 1 copy at C1D1, and non-singleton clones were defined as clones with 2 or more copies. Clones expanded in unsorted samples were assigned a CD4+, CD8+ or unknown annotation through matching of protein sequences in sorted samples from the same patient. Wilcoxon tests on paired samples were used to test diversity changes from C1D1 to C4D1. TCRdb obtained this table from immuneACCESS and retained in-frame rearrangements with V and J assigned. These tables miss some clones; where compared with another copy, unresolved V genes account for less than half of the shortfall, and the remainder is unexplained. D and trimming were read from the DNA, whereas the V and J calls and clone size are those reported in that table. This sample holds about 86,000 clones; approximately 88% were observed only once. Roughly a fifth of the sample is in the top ten clones.

What the time point label conveys for this sample: cycle 1 day 1 (C1D1), immediately before nivolumab initiation. All trial patients had relapsed after autologous stem cell transplantation, with cohorts A, B and C differing in prior brentuximab vedotin exposure. The trial cohort was composed of approximately 56 patients with relapsed/refractory classical Hodgkin lymphoma, for whom complete response, partial response or progressive disease was recorded as best overall response. Single-agent nivolumab was administered to trial patients in the multi-cohort phase II CheckMate 205 trial. An independent review committee assessed best overall response by applying the 2007 International Working Group response criteria. PBMCs from the trial were collected at three points: immediately before nivolumab initiation (C1D1), and during therapy at cycle 2 day 1 and cycle 4 day 1. After peripheral blood was drawn into 8 mL Vacutainer Cell Preparation Tubes, PBMCs were isolated by centrifugation and then cryopreserved.

The paper as a whole reports these results and caveats: Baseline TCR diversity was reported as lower in newly diagnosed patients than in healthy donors, and lower still in relapsed/refractory patients. CD4+ but not CD8+ TCR diversity rose significantly by C4D1 (p=0.0027 vs p=0.16), most apparent in complete responders (p=0.02). The study covered only a single clinical trial cohort, and the causes of the repertoire differences, possibly disease activity or prior therapy, were still not defined. Diversity was lower in patients who began nivolumab less than 1 year after ASCT, so these patients were left out of later analyses to avoid confounding by immune reconstitution. Trial patients with a complete response had baseline diversity similar to that of newly diagnosed patients, while partial responders and progressors had significantly lower diversity.

The rearrangement joined TRBV19 to TRBJ2-7, with 9 bases aligning to TRBD1. Sequences were derived from peripheral blood mononuclear cells (PBMCs), sampled at baseline. The TCR comes from a human donor with classical Hodgkin lymphoma. The CDR3 here reads CARSSRDRVGIPIYEQYF. Here is the DNA: TGTGCCAGGAGTAGCCGGGACAGGGTAGGCATACCGATCTACGAGCAGTACTTC.